The 3 T cell receptor beta chains below were found in one sample sequenced in a study of regulatory T cells in long-lasting Graves disease. Construction of TCR beta libraries relied on iRepertoire HTBI primers and on Arm-PCR targeting CDR3 regions. Each CDR3 protein gets one entry after TCRdb re-called the multiplex PCR reads with MiXCR. The data show fewer than 550,000 distinct CDR3 sequences, with roughly 15% seen just once and about 25% held by the top ten. Specified time point: newly diagnosed GD, antithyroid drugs for less than 3 months. From PBMCs, RNA was extracted and then used to make the TCR library. A further study also used this sample, focusing on T cells in Graves' hyperthyroidism and ophthalmopathy.

The sample in question was peripheral blood mononuclear cells (PBMCs), obtained at new diagnosis, from a patient treated with antithyroid drugs. The source of these receptors is a woman aged 18-29 years with Graves disease.

V is TRBV5-1 and J is TRBJ2-5, with 7 bases matching TRBD2. This CDR3 is 14 amino acids long. The V and J ends lost 5 bases and 7 bases, in that order; junction bases with no gene match: 11. CDR1 and CDR2 from the germline V gene are SGHRS and YFSETQ. CDR3 residues: CASSKGGSRATQYF. CDR3 DNA sequence: TGCGCCAGCAGTAAGGGCGGGAGTCGAGCGACCCAGTACTTC.

The chain joins TRBV11-3 to TRBJ2-2, with TRBD2 matching over 12 bases. V gave up 3 bases and J gave up 5 bases; unmatched junction bases: 7. The CDR3 contains 17 residues. Looked up from germline, CDR1 is SGHNT and CDR2 is YENEEA. In DNA form, the CDR3 reads TGTGCCAGCAGCTTGAAAATCGGACTAGCGGGGACCGGGGAGCTGTTTTTT. Amino acids: CASSLKIGLAGTGELFF.

About this clonotype itself: One base away lies a much larger clone, so this may be a sequencing read error. Likely a read error: the CDR3 ends without its conserved phenylalanine or tryptophan. The rearrangement joins TRBV30 to TRBJ2-1; D is undetermined. The germline V gene has CDR1 GTSNPN and CDR2 SVGIG (reference sequence). The CDR3 length is 11 residues. V was clipped by 1 base and J by 2 bases, with 0 bases between them. The DNA of the CDR3 is TGTGCCTGGAGTGCCTACAATGAGCAGTTCCTC. It is translated as CAWSAYNEQFL.